The present T cell receptor beta chain was sequenced within a study of cytomegalovirus exposure and HLA in healthy donors. Both 60 Vbeta primers and 13 Jbeta primers went into the PCR. The assay was immunoSEQ multiplex PCR, and TCRdb's table has in-frame clones only and misses some. The data show roughly 170,000 clones, with approximately 80% seen just once and approximately 1.4% held by the top ten. This CDR3 has 12 residues. Trimming stripped 0 bases from V and 5 bases from J, with 3 bases between. In germline, CDR1 is SGHRS, CDR2 YFSETQ. The chain couples TRBV5-1 to TRBJ2-4; D gene unclear. The sequencing input was PBMCs. The receptor was derived from a man aged 30-40 years in good health and CMV-seronegative. The CDR3 spells CASSLEQNIQYF. The CDR3 region has the DNA TGCGCCAGCAGCTTGGAGCAAAACATTCAGTACTTC.